The present entry profiles one T cell receptor beta chain with its context. The sample comes from a study of blood T cell repertoires in COVID-19. Study context: The samples span acute and convalescent COVID-19 from the United States, Italy and Spain.

Assignment of participants to cohorts was predicated upon participant-reported clinical history. Generated by immunoSEQ multiplex PCR, the TCRdb table keeps only in-frame clones and is missing some. The sample consists of about 400,000 clones, roughly 86% of them appearing once. Germline V lookup: CDR1 MNHNS, CDR2 SASEGT. The junction had 5 bases not matched to a gene; V was cut back by 1 base and J by 8 bases. This CDR3 spans 15 amino acids. V is TRBV6-1 and J is TRBJ1-6; 7 bases match TRBD1. Sequenced material: PBMCs or T cells enriched from blood (not recorded which). The TCR sequence derives from a woman aged 40 to 50 with acute COVID-19. CDR3: CASSEEGAGDSPLHF. Written as DNA, the CDR3 is TGTGCCAGCAGTGAAGAGGGGGCAGGAGATTCACCCCTCCACTTT.